This T cell receptor beta chain was sequenced for a study of vaccination effects on CD4 cells after COVID-19. Study findings and constraints: Substantial clonal contraction characterized both infection- and vaccine-induced clones late after vaccination.

The method was immunoSEQ multiplex PCR; TCRdb's version includes in-frame clones alone and lacks a portion of them. The repertoire has roughly 41,000 clones, roughly 70% of them found once; the top ten carry approximately 27%. This CDR3 contains 15 residues. Germline V gene data show CDR1 as SGHRS and CDR2 as YFSETQ. V was shortened by 4 bases and J by 10 bases, with 21 bases between the two germline ends. Using viral peptide pools, the ViraFEST assay grew out antigen-specific CD4+ T cells prior to sequencing. Around day 10 of culture, CD4+ T cells were separated out. The study found no prior SARS-CoV-2 infection in the vaccine recipients, who tested negative for nucleocapsid antibodies. On both days 3 and 7, half of the culture medium was replaced with IL-2 medium. Details on this clone: What it binds is not known.

The sample in question was CD4+ T cells from PBMCs cultured with HCoV-OC43 spike peptides, obtained before COVID-19 vaccination. Subset in this sample: HCoV-OC43 spike overlapping peptide pool stimulation. This sequence was found in a human donor who received a COVID-19 vaccine. The rearrangement uses TRBV5-1 and TRBJ2-1; tentatively, D is TRBD1 (5 bases). CDR3 coding DNA: TGCGCCAGCAGCGCCTCAGGCAGGGCATCCCACGAGCAGTTCTTC. Residues: CASSASGRASHEQFF.